Listed below are T cell receptor beta chains from one sample, sequenced in a study of blood T cell repertoires in COVID-19. TCRdb's copy holds only in-frame clones and misses some; the assay was immunoSEQ multiplex PCR. The table includes fewer than 200,000 clones, about 86% detected once. The sample comprised peripheral blood. The receptors stem from a man aged 50 or older with active or convalescent COVID-19. Both conserved end residues are part of each CDR3. The order of the fields is CDR3 protein, CDR3 DNA, V gene, J gene, clone size, D gene. D genes are given only for firm matches. Some rows have no size entry. The others give once, few or many, or a class for an expanded clone.

cdr3_aa: CASTTPGVDEKLFF; cdr3_nt: TGTGCCAGTACCACCCCAGGGGTGGATGAAAAACTGTTTTTT; v_call: TRBV19; j_call: TRBJ1-4; clone_size: NA; d_call: NA
cdr3_aa: CASSYTGGFNEKLFF; cdr3_nt: TGCGCCAGCAGCTACACAGGGGGATTTAATGAAAAACTGTTTTTT; v_call: TRBV5-1; j_call: TRBJ1-4; clone_size: NA; d_call: TRBD1
cdr3_aa: CASTVTAAGAFF; cdr3_nt: TGTGCCAGCACAGTGACGGCGGCTGGAGCTTTCTTT; v_call: TRBV6-5; j_call: TRBJ1-1; clone_size: NA; d_call: NA
cdr3_aa: CASSLSLNEQFF; cdr3_nt: TGTGCCAGCAGTTTATCCCTGAATGAGCAGTTCTTC; v_call: TRBV28; j_call: TRBJ2-1; clone_size: NA; d_call: NA
cdr3_aa: CAWSPGGSETQYF; cdr3_nt: TGTGCCTGGAGTCCAGGTGGTAGTGAGACCCAGTACTTC; v_call: TRBV30; j_call: TRBJ2-5; clone_size: NA; d_call: NA
cdr3_aa: CATSRPGGKPQHF; cdr3_nt: TGTGCCACCAGCAGGCCCGGCGGGAAGCCCCAGCATTTT; v_call: TRBV15; j_call: TRBJ1-5; clone_size: NA; d_call: NA
cdr3_aa: CASSHTPLSGGYGYTF; cdr3_nt: TGCGCCAGCAGCCACACGCCGCTTAGCGGGGGTTATGGCTACACCTTC; v_call: TRBV4-3; j_call: TRBJ1-2; clone_size: NA; d_call: NA
cdr3_aa: CASSLAGTSIQYF; cdr3_nt: TGCGCCAGCAGCTTGGCAGGGACAAGCATTCAGTACTTC; v_call: TRBV5-1; j_call: TRBJ2-4; clone_size: NA; d_call: NA
cdr3_aa: CASSQDPGDEKLFF; cdr3_nt: TGCGCCAGCAGCCAAGACCCAGGGGATGAAAAACTGTTTTTT; v_call: TRBV4-1; j_call: TRBJ1-4; clone_size: NA; d_call: NA
cdr3_aa: CASRWVVGAWTEAFF; cdr3_nt: TGTGCCAGCAGGTGGGTAGTGGGGGCTTGGACTGAAGCTTTCTTT; v_call: TRBV6-5; j_call: TRBJ1-1; clone_size: NA; d_call: NA
cdr3_aa: CASSSQQGIRTEAFF; cdr3_nt: TGTGCCAGCAGCTCCCAACAGGGGATTAGGACTGAAGCTTTCTTT; v_call: TRBV5-4; j_call: TRBJ1-1; clone_size: few; d_call: TRBD1
cdr3_aa: CAISGQDNTEAFF; cdr3_nt: TGTGCCATCAGCGGACAGGATAACACTGAAGCTTTCTTT; v_call: TRBV10-3; j_call: TRBJ1-1; clone_size: NA; d_call: TRBD1
cdr3_aa: CSVARSGEYNEQFF; cdr3_nt: TGCAGCGTTGCTAGGTCAGGGGAATACAATGAGCAGTTCTTC; v_call: TRBV29-1; j_call: TRBJ2-1; clone_size: NA; d_call: NA
cdr3_aa: CASSIGGTSGSEQFF; cdr3_nt: TGTGCCAGTAGTATAGGTGGGACTAGCGGGAGTGAGCAGTTCTTC; v_call: TRBV19; j_call: TRBJ2-1; clone_size: NA; d_call: TRBD2
cdr3_aa: CASSLDRGGAYEQYF; cdr3_nt: TGTGCCAGCAGCTTAGATAGAGGCGGGGCCTACGAGCAGTACTTC; v_call: TRBV11-2; j_call: TRBJ2-7; clone_size: once; d_call: NA
cdr3_aa: CASSQDSGSMNYEQYF; cdr3_nt: TGTGCCAGTAGTCAGGATAGCGGGAGTATGAACTACGAGCAGTACTTC; v_call: TRBV19; j_call: TRBJ2-7; clone_size: NA; d_call: TRBD2
cdr3_aa: CASSESHSNYGYTF; cdr3_nt: TGTGCCAGCAGCGAAAGTCACTCTAACTATGGCTACACCTTC; v_call: TRBV11-2; j_call: TRBJ1-2; clone_size: NA; d_call: NA
cdr3_aa: CASNRQEEETQYF; cdr3_nt: TGTGCCAGCAATCGGCAGGAGGAAGAGACCCAGTACTTC; v_call: TRBV9; j_call: TRBJ2-5; clone_size: NA; d_call: NA
cdr3_aa: CASSLEVAGGSYNEQFF; cdr3_nt: TGCGCCAGCAGCTTGGAGGTAGCGGGAGGCTCCTACAATGAGCAGTTCTTC; v_call: TRBV5-1; j_call: TRBJ2-1; clone_size: NA; d_call: TRBD2
cdr3_aa: CASSTSGRSDTQYF; cdr3_nt: TGTGCCAGCAGCACTAGCGGGAGGTCAGATACGCAGTATTTT; v_call: TRBV14; j_call: TRBJ2-3; clone_size: NA; d_call: TRBD2
cdr3_aa: CASSQNRGTNEKLFF; cdr3_nt: TGCGCCAGCAGCCAGAACAGGGGCACTAATGAAAAACTGTTTTTT; v_call: TRBV4-1; j_call: TRBJ1-4; clone_size: NA; d_call: TRBD1
cdr3_aa: CATSDLLTRDRGELFF; cdr3_nt: TGTGCCACCAGTGATTTGCTTACCCGGGACAGGGGGGAGCTGTTTTTT; v_call: TRBV24-1; j_call: TRBJ2-2; clone_size: NA; d_call: TRBD1
cdr3_aa: CASSLTEADTQYF; cdr3_nt: TGTGCCAGCAGCTTAACTGAGGCAGATACGCAGTATTTT; v_call: TRBV7-3; j_call: TRBJ2-3; clone_size: NA; d_call: NA
cdr3_aa: CASSQGGQGAYGYTF; cdr3_nt: TGTGCCAGCAGCCAAGGGGGACAGGGGGCTTATGGCTACACCTTC; v_call: TRBV3-1/TRBV3-2; j_call: TRBJ1-2; clone_size: NA; d_call: TRBD1
cdr3_aa: CASSLVRAGGGSEAFF; cdr3_nt: TGTGCCAGCAGCTTGGTAAGGGCAGGGGGCGGGAGTGAAGCTTTCTTT; v_call: TRBV5-6; j_call: TRBJ1-1; clone_size: NA; d_call: TRBD1
cdr3_aa: CASSLGLAGVFEQFF; cdr3_nt: TGCGCCAGCAGCCTCGGACTAGCGGGGGTTTTTGAGCAGTTCTTC; v_call: TRBV5-1; j_call: TRBJ2-1; clone_size: NA; d_call: TRBD2
cdr3_aa: CASSSSRSGFHGYTF; cdr3_nt: TGTGCCAGCAGCAGCTCCCGGTCAGGGTTTCATGGCTACACCTTC; v_call: TRBV7-2; j_call: TRBJ1-2; clone_size: few; d_call: NA
cdr3_aa: CATSDPGPIGQPQHF; cdr3_nt: TGTGCCACCAGTGACCCAGGTCCTATCGGCCAGCCCCAGCATTTT; v_call: TRBV24-1; j_call: TRBJ1-5; clone_size: NA; d_call: NA